The present entry profiles one T cell receptor (beta chain) with its context. What it binds is unknown. PCR primers comprised 60 Vbeta and 13 Jbeta primers. This table comes from immunoSEQ multiplex PCR, and its TCRdb copy is limited to in-frame clones, with some not included. Among approximately 120,000 clones listed, 70% to 85% were seen once. These data come from a study of cytomegalovirus exposure and HLA in healthy donors. Looking at the study overall: Previous work identified some 120 million unique TCR beta sequences from about 200 million T cells.

The CDR3 is made up of 12 amino acids. Germline-derived CDR1 and CDR2 are GTSNPN and SVGIG (reference sequence). Trimming stripped 1 base from V and 2 bases from J, with 5 bases between. Study-wide results and caveats: Sequencing depth roughly uniform across donors was assumed in presence/absence analyses. Indistinguishable V segments such as TRBV6-2 and TRBV6-3 were excluded.

Sequencing was performed on PBMCs. J is TRBJ2-5 and V is TRBV30; a possible D gene is TRBD2 (5 bases). The receptor was isolated from a woman between 40 and 55 years old in good health and CMV-seropositive. Here the CDR3 DNA reads TGTGCCTGGAGTGAGCGGCAAGAGACCCAGTACTTC. Protein: CAWSERQETQYF.